At least ten counts were recorded for the clone carrying this TCR beta chain. What it recognizes is unknown. The data were taken from a study of Graves' ophthalmopathy and Graves' hyperthyroidism. Overall study results and limits: Built on 13 signatures, a model told ophthalmopathy apart from stable hyperthyroidism with about 88% sensitivity and 75% to 82% specificity.

This CDR3 is 14 amino acids long. CDR1 is SGDLS and CDR2 is YYNGEE in the germline V gene. V was clipped by 0 bases and J by 0 bases, with 7 bases between them. Investigators amplified TCR beta CDR3 regions from RNA transcripts. HTBI primers were employed in first-round RT-PCR, then a second-round multiplex PCR followed. Each CDR3 protein gets one entry after TCRdb re-called the multiplex PCR reads with MiXCR. This sample has 500,000 to 600,000 distinct CDR3 sequences; 39% occur once, and the top ten carry about 4.2%. Sequencing used peripheral blood or thyroid tissue (not recorded which). The TCR comes from an adult man with Graves' hyperthyroidism. The gene calls are TRBV9 and TRBJ2-7; D is unresolved. CDR3 sequence reads: CASSVDASSYEQYF. In DNA, the CDR3 is TGTGCCAGCAGCGTAGATGCGAGCTCCTACGAGCAGTACTTC.